The 14 T cell receptor beta chains presented below share a single source sample, sequenced in a study of blood T cell repertoires in COVID-19. TCRdb's copy holds only in-frame clones and misses some; the assay was immunoSEQ multiplex PCR. The sample includes approximately 300,000 clones, more than 85% seen only once; the top ten take 18%. The sequencing input was PBMCs or T cells enriched from blood (not recorded which). The receptors were gathered from a woman in her twenties or thirties who had recovered from COVID-19.

The gene calls are TRBV9 and TRBJ2-7; 7 nucleotides match TRBD2. From germline, CDR1 is SGDLS and CDR2 YYNGEE. The CDR3 extends over 13 amino acids. Unmatched junction bases numbered 4, after V lost 0 bases and J lost 7 bases. The CDR3 region has the DNA TGTGCCAGCAGCGTAGGAGCGGGGAGGGAGCAGTACTTC. Protein sequence: CASSVGAGREQYF.

The chain carries TRBV19 and TRBJ2-2; D is ambiguous. Germline CDR1 reads LNHDA; CDR2 reads SQIVND (reference sequence). This CDR3 is built from 13 residues. Trimming left V 3 bases short and J 7 bases short, with 9 bases between. The DNA for the CDR3 is TGTGCCAGTAGTATTTATGGCCACGGGGAGCTGTTTTTT. Its protein product is CASSIYGHGELFF. Filled out from reference TRBV19 and TRBJ2-2, the complete variable domain reads DGGITQSPKYLFRKEGQNVTLSCEQNLNHDAMYWYRQDPGQGLRLIYYSQIVNDFQKGDIAEGYSVSREKKESFPLTVTSAQKNPTAFYLCASSIYGHGELFFGEGSRLTVL.

The rearrangement links TRBV2 to TRBJ2-2, with D possibly TRBD2 on 6 matching bases. V shed 4 bases and J shed 6 bases, with 15 bases lying between them. This CDR3 has 15 residues. Germline V CDR1 and CDR2: SNHLY, FYNNEI. The CDR3 DNA follows: TGTGCCAGCAGTGGGTGGGATAGCGGTTCCGGGGAGCTGTTTTTT. It translates to CASSGWDSGSGELFF.

The V call is TRBV27, the J call TRBJ2-7, with 9 bases fitting TRBD1. V shed 1 base and J 4 bases; nucleotides not matched to a gene: 5. The CDR3 is 15 residues long. In germline, CDR1 is MNHEY, CDR2 SMNVEV (reference sequence). CDR3 in amino acids: CASSLYRGRIYEQYF. CDR3 coding DNA: TGTGCCAGCAGTTTATACAGGGGGCGAATATACGAGCAGTACTTC.

This chain links TRBV7-2 with TRBJ2-1, with 8 bases lining up with TRBD2. Germline CDR1 SGHTA, CDR2 FQGNSA. This CDR3 region has 16 residues. The J segment lost 0 bases and the V segment lost 5 bases, leaving 6 bases of the junction unmatched. CDR3: CASSPAGGPSYNEQFF. The CDR3 DNA reads as TGTGCCAGCAGCCCGGCGGGAGGCCCCTCCTACAATGAGCAGTTCTTC.

The V call is TRBV5-1, the J call TRBJ2-3; 13 nucleotides align to TRBD2. Trimming at V came to 4 bases and at J to 2 bases, leaving 7 bases not matched to a gene. This CDR3 has 17 amino acids. Looked up from germline, CDR1 is SGHRS and CDR2 is YFSETQ. The CDR3 bases are TGCGCCAGCAGCCGACGGGGACTAGCGGGGAACACAGATACGCAGTATTTT. It encodes CASSRRGLAGNTDTQYF. The full variable domain, completed using reference TRBV5-1 and TRBJ2-3, is KAGVTQTPRYLIKTRGQQVTLSCSPISGHRSVSWYQQTPGQGLQFLFEYFSETQRNKGNFPGRFSGRQFSNSRSEMNVSTLELGDSALYLCASSRRGLAGNTDTQYFGPGTRLTVL.

This rearrangement joins TRBV5-1 to TRBJ1-1; no clear D gene. Germline loops: CDR1 SGHRS, CDR2 YFSETQ. The CDR3 length is 11 residues. Trimming took off 7 bases at V and 10 bases at J, with 14 bases between the two ends. CDR3 in amino acids: CASVGVRGAFF. DNA of the CDR3: TGCGCCAGCGTTGGAGTCAGAGGAGCTTTCTTT.

With regard to this clone: An end of the junction differs from the germline gene, which may be a read error. The chain joins TRBV7-7 to TRBJ1-2; no reliable D call. CDR1 and CDR2 (germline): SSHAT, FNYEAQ (reference sequence). CDR3 length: 16 amino acids. Here the CDR3 reads CASSLGLGLTNYGYTF. For the CDR3, the DNA is TGTGCTAGCAGCTTAGGACTAGGACTGACTAACTATGGCTACACCTTC.

The chain has TRBV5-4 and TRBJ1-1, with TRBD1 matching 9 bases. Germline loops: CDR1 SGHNT, CDR2 YYREEE (reference sequence). The CDR3 has 14 residues. Trimming took 3 bases from V and 2 from J; bases not matched to a gene: 2. The CDR3 DNA reads TGTGCCAGCAGCTCTACAGGGGGCAACACTGAAGCTTTCTTT. It encodes CASSSTGGNTEAFF.

This clone appeared many times. The chain recombines TRBV9 with TRBJ2-1; TRBD2 matches at 12 bases. Trimming cost V 1 base and J 8 bases; bases outside gene matches: 1. The CDR3 spans 14 residues. CDR1 and CDR2 (germline): SGDLS, YYNGEE. This CDR3 reads CASSVRLAGDEQFF. As DNA, the CDR3 is TGTGCCAGCAGCGTACGACTAGCGGGAGATGAGCAGTTCTTC. Based on the CDR3 plus reference TRBV9 and TRBJ2-1, the full variable domain is DSGVTQTPKHLITATGQRVTLRCSPRSGDLSVYWYQQSLDQGLQFLIQYYNGEERAKGNILERFSAQQFPDLHSELNLSSLELGDSALYFCASSVRLAGDEQFFGPGTRLTVL.

The chain recombines TRBV2 with TRBJ2-2; 8 bases align to TRBD1. V shed 7 bases and J 8 bases; nucleotides not matched to a gene: 3. The CDR3 contains 12 residues. Germline V gives CDR1 SNHLY, CDR2 FYNNEI. The CDR3 loop is CASTQGVGELFF. For the CDR3, the DNA is TGTGCCAGCACACAGGGGGTGGGGGAGCTGTTTTTT.

This clone was seen once. The chain carries TRBV11-2 and TRBJ1-1; D is possibly TRBD1 (5 bases). With 6 bases removed from V and 1 base from J, the gap between germline ends came to 12 bases. The CDR3 loop spans 14 amino acids. The germline gives CDR1 SGHAT, CDR2 FQNNGV. CDR3 bases: TGTGCCAGCAGTCCTGGGGGGAAGAACACTGAAGCTTTCTTT. It encodes CASSPGGKNTEAFF.

This clone was detected once. The rearrangement links TRBV3-1 (or the pseudogene TRBV3-2) to TRBJ1-1; 7 positions match TRBD1. Losses at the gene ends were 7 bases for V and 5 bases for J; bases not matched to a gene: 7. Germline loops: CDR1 LGHDT, CDR2 YNNKEL (reference sequence). CDR3 size: 13 residues. The CDR3 here is CASTLRGQTEAFF. The CDR3 DNA reads TGTGCCAGCACTCTTAGGGGGCAAACTGAAGCTTTCTTT.

The chain has TRBV5-1 and TRBJ2-5, with 9 nucleotides matching TRBD1. There are 14 residues in the CDR3. Germline V gives CDR1 SGHRS, CDR2 YFSETQ. The junction had 8 bases not matched to a gene; V was cut back by 7 bases and J by 4 bases. CDR3 bases: TGCGCCAGCCGGACGGGACAGGGTACAGAGACCCAGTACTTC. As protein: CASRTGQGTETQYF. Full variable domain (remainder filled in from reference TRBV5-1 and TRBJ2-5): KAGVTQTPRYLIKTRGQQVTLSCSPISGHRSVSWYQQTPGQGLQFLFEYFSETQRNKGNFPGRFSGRQFSNSRSEMNVSTLELGDSALYLCASRTGQGTETQYFGPGTRLLVL.